This TCR beta chain was obtained from a study of T cell repertoires in cytomegalovirus infection (dated by TCRdb to about 2019). Background on the whole study: The peptide stimulations were aimed at well-studied HLA-B-restricted epitopes as well as recently identified HLA-C-restricted CMV epitopes, whose presentation resists viral immunomodulation. The HLA type of each donor mattered for the analysis, because public TCR beta signatures pointed to carriage of CMV infection along with the matching HLA type. The paper's findings and limits, for the study overall: Cumulative frequency of public TCR beta family members discriminated carriers of CMV infection plus the relevant HLA type in this cohort and an independent roughly 320-donor cohort. In the ex vivo response, HLA-C-restricted CMV-specific TCR beta clonotypes were dominant, and in two of eight donors the single most frequent clonotype came from this HLA-C-restricted group.

Note on this clonotype: Which antigen it targets is not known. Per-base quality was not reported, and no clone a single base away is much larger than it.

Instrument used: Illumina HiSeq 1500. TCRdb cleaned the public reads at Q25 with fastp, built clones with MiXCR and kept in-frame beta chains. Rows matching on CDR3 protein sequence are summarized as one entry with the most common DNA and genes. For this sample the table gives 20,000 to 25,000 distinct CDR3 sequences, of which around two fifths were detected only once. The top ten clones comprise 85% to 95% of the sample. Read against the paper, the sample's treatment or condition label means: in vitro stimulation with specific CMV peptide epitopes to enrich CMV-specific T cells. From its cysteine to its phenylalanine, the CDR3 spans 12 amino acids. Here the CDR3 DNA is all that survives: 36 bases in frame from base 1. The germline V gene supplies CDR1 SGHVT and CDR2 SQSDAQ. A distance of 10 bases separates the germline ends of V and J, which lose 5 bases and 8 bases respectively.

Sequencing used CD8+ T cells from cultured PBMCs, obtained from culture after CMV antigen stimulation. The V and J segments used are TRBV7-4 and TRBJ2-1; the D element could tentatively be TRBD1 or TRBD2, as 5 bases agree for each. The sequence was collected from a human donor in good health (CMV status not recorded). Some clones in this sample may be carry-over from other donors' samples. DNA sequence: TGTGCCAGCAGCCCCGGGACCGATGAGCAGTTCTTC. Its translation is CASSPGTDEQFF.